A selection of T cell receptor beta chains follows, all from one sample in a study of CD8 T cells in ankylosing spondylitis. TCRdb recomputed calls from the 5' RACE reads with MiXCR, one row per CDR3 protein. Here the sample spans about 220,000 distinct CDR3 sequences, 6% to 8% being singletons. Sample: blood, either unsorted or a sorted T cell fraction (not recorded which). The receptors shown here come from a male donor with ankylosing spondylitis. CDR3s include the opening cysteine and the closing phenylalanine or tryptophan. D genes are given only for firm matches. Where a row states a size, it is once, few, many or the class of an expanded clone; other rows omit it.

NA	TRBV7-9	TRBJ2-7	NA	TGTGCCAGCAGCTTAGCGAGCAATATACTCTCCTACGAGCAGTACTTC	CASSLASNILSYEQYF
many	TRBV27	TRBJ2-7	NA	TGTGCCAGCAGTTTTGGGACCTCCCCCCGGGAGCAGTACTTC	CASSFGTSPREQYF
many	TRBV10-3	TRBJ2-2	NA	TGTGCCATCAGTGATAACGACTACGCGAACACCGGGGAGCTGTTTTTT	CAISDNDYANTGELFF
NA	TRBV11-2	TRBJ1-2	TRBD1	TGTGCCAGCAGCACACACAGGGGTTTTAACTATGGCTACACCTTC	CASSTHRGFNYGYTF
few	TRBV7-2	TRBJ2-5	NA	TGTGCCAGCAGCCCCCCGGGGGTCCGTAGTGAGACCCAGTACTTC	CASSPPGVRSETQYF
many	TRBV9	TRBJ1-1	NA	TGTGCCAGCAGCGGATCCAGCTCGGACAGCTTCTACACTGAAGCTTTCTTT	CASSGSSSDSFYTEAFF
many	TRBV7-8	TRBJ2-2	TRBD1	TGTGCCAGCAGCTTAGCCCTTCTGGACAGGGTAACCGGGGAGCTGTTTTTT	CASSLALLDRVTGELFF
NA	TRBV3-1	TRBJ1-3	NA	TGTGCCAGCAGCCCAGGACGGTCCTACTCTGGAAACACCATATATTTT	CASSPGRSYSGNTIYF
many	TRBV4-3	TRBJ2-3	TRBD1	TGCGCCAGCAGCCAAGGGACAGGGATGAGCACAGATACGCAGTATTTT	CASSQGTGMSTDTQYF
many	TRBV9	TRBJ1-1	NA	TGTGCCAGCAACACTCTAGTGGGGGAGAATACTGAAGCTTTCTTT	CASNTLVGENTEAFF
many	TRBV4-3	TRBJ2-2	TRBD1	TGCGCCAGCAGCCAAGGAACCGGACAGGGGAACACCGGGGAGCTGTTTTTT	CASSQGTGQGNTGELFF
few	TRBV7-9	TRBJ2-5	TRBD1	TGTGCCAGCAGCATTTCAGGGGGAGAGACCCAGTACTTC	CASSISGGETQYF
NA	TRBV12-3/TRBV12-4	TRBJ2-4	NA	TGTGCCAGCAGTTTACCCGGGACAAAAAACATTCAGTACTTC	CASSLPGTKNIQYF
many	TRBV4-2	TRBJ2-3	NA	TGTGCCAGCAGCCCTAGTCCCCGGGATTTTTTCACAGATACGCAGTATTTT	CASSPSPRDFFTDTQYF
many	TRBV28	TRBJ1-2	NA	TGTGCCAGCAGTCGTCGGGCCACCTATGGCTACACCTTC	CASSRRATYGYTF
many	TRBV5-5	TRBJ2-7	TRBD2	TGTGCCAGCAGCTCGACTAGCGGGACCGGCTACGAGCAGTACTTC	CASSSTSGTGYEQYF
many	TRBV12-3/TRBV12-4	TRBJ2-1	TRBD1	TGTGCCAGCAGTTTATGGGACAGGGGCGATGAGCAGTTCTTC	CASSLWDRGDEQFF
many	TRBV6-5	TRBJ2-1	NA	TGTGCCAGCAGTTACCGCGGTAACAATGAGCAGTTCTTC	CASSYRGNNEQFF
NA	TRBV7-2	TRBJ2-5	TRBD2	TGTGCCAGCAGCTTAGTCGCGGGGGGGAGCCAAGAGACCCAGTACTTC	CASSLVAGGSQETQYF
few	TRBV4-3	TRBJ2-1	NA	TGCGCCAGCAGCCAAGACGCGTCTGCCTACAATGAGCAGTTCTTC	CASSQDASAYNEQFF
many	TRBV18	TRBJ2-1	NA	TGTGCCAGCTCGCCAGGTGGTACGAATGAGCAGTTCTTC	CASSPGGTNEQFF
few	TRBV11-2	TRBJ2-7	NA	TGTGCCAGCAGCCTGGGGGACCCAACCGAGCAGTACTTC	CASSLGDPTEQYF
many	TRBV20-1	TRBJ2-1	NA	TGCAGTGCTCCGGACTACAATGAGCAGTTCTTC	CSAPDYNEQFF
many	TRBV6-2/TRBV6-3	TRBJ2-3	NA	TGTGCCAGCAGTTACTCGGCTTCATCATTAGGAGATACGCAGTATTTT	CASSYSASSLGDTQYF
few	TRBV15	TRBJ2-1	TRBD2	TGTGCCACCAGCAGAGATAGGGCTAGCGGGCTAAATGAGCAGTTCTTC	CATSRDRASGLNEQFF
many	TRBV4-3	TRBJ2-1	NA	TGCGCCAGCAGCCAAGAAGGGAATGAGCAGTTCTTC	CASSQEGNEQFF
few	TRBV28	TRBJ2-4	NA	TGTGCCAGCAGTGGGGGGTTGGCCAAAAACATTCAGTACTTC	CASSGGLAKNIQYF
many	TRBV28	TRBJ1-5	NA	TGTGCCAGCAGTTTCTTGGGGCTTAGCAATCAGCCCCAGCATTTT	CASSFLGLSNQPQHF
NA	TRBV19	TRBJ1-1	NA	TGTGCCAGTAGTATGATCGCGAACACTGAAGCTTTCTTT	CASSMIANTEAFF
NA	TRBV9	TRBJ2-3	NA	TGTGCCAGCTCCGTCAGCACAGATACGCAGTATTTT	CASSVSTDTQYF
NA	TRBV25-1	TRBJ2-5	TRBD1	TGTGCCAGCAGAGGCAGACAGGGGGCAAGAGAGACCCAGTACTTC	CASRGRQGARETQYF
many	TRBV27	TRBJ2-1	TRBD2	TGTGCCAGCAGTTTTCGCGGGGGTAGTCACAATGAGCAGTTCTTC	CASSFRGGSHNEQFF
many	TRBV5-1	TRBJ2-7	NA	TGCGCCAGCAGGAGGGATGGAGGCTCCTACGAGCAGTACTTC	CASRRDGGSYEQYF
NA	TRBV9	TRBJ2-1	NA	TGTGCCAGCAGCGGGATGGGACTGAAGCAGTTCTTC	CASSGMGLKQFF
few	TRBV11-2	TRBJ2-1	NA	TGTGCCAGCAGCCCCCTCGGCAATGAGCAGTTCTTC	CASSPLGNEQFF
NA	TRBV4-3	TRBJ1-3	NA	TGCGCCAGCAGCCAAGAAGAGGCATCCACCGCCTCTGGAAACACCATATATTTT	CASSQEEASTASGNTIYF
many	TRBV21-1	TRBJ1-5	NA	TGTGCCAGCAGCGATACCGAGAGGGGGGTGATACTTAGCAATCAGCCCCAGCATTTT	CASSDTERGVILSNQPQHF
NA	TRBV20-1	TRBJ2-3	TRBD2	TGCAGTGCTAGAACCCGTTGGGAGCGGGGGGGCACAGATACGCAGTATTTT	CSARTRWERGGTDTQYF
many	TRBV12-3/TRBV12-4	TRBJ2-1	NA	TGTGCCAGCAGTCCCCACCGGACAGTGTCGTTCTTC	CASSPHRTVSFF
many	TRBV7-9	TRBJ1-2	NA	TGTGCCAGCAGCTTACCAACCGGGGGCTACACCTTC	CASSLPTGGYTF
many	TRBV12-3/TRBV12-4	TRBJ2-7	NA	TGTGCCAGCAGTTTAGGCGGGACCGAATACGAGCAGTACTTC	CASSLGGTEYEQYF
many	TRBV2	TRBJ2-1	NA	TGTGCCAGCAGTGAGAGACCCCAGGGGATCCGGCATGAGCAGTTCTTC	CASSERPQGIRHEQFF
few	TRBV11-2	TRBJ1-5	NA	TGTGCCAGCAGCTTAGATCGGTCGGCAGGGGTGAGCAATCAGCCCCAGCATTTT	CASSLDRSAGVSNQPQHF
few	TRBV7-2	TRBJ2-3	TRBD2	TGTGCCAGCAGCTTAATGATTGAGGGAGGGCTGAAAGATACGCAGTATTTT	CASSLMIEGGLKDTQYF
many	TRBV15	TRBJ1-4	NA	TGTGCCACCAGCAGATCTACAGGGCTTAATGAAAAACTGTTTTTT	CATSRSTGLNEKLFF
many	TRBV7-9	TRBJ2-7	TRBD1	TGTGCCAGACCCCCAGGGGGATACGAGCAGTACTTC	CARPPGGYEQYF
many	TRBV7-6	TRBJ2-5	NA	TGTGCCAGCACCGCATTTCGAAGACAGCAAGAGACCCAGTACTTC	CASTAFRRQQETQYF
few	TRBV18	TRBJ2-7	NA	TGTGCCAGCTCTCCTTCGAGGGGGAATCGAGTCGAGCAGTACTTC	CASSPSRGNRVEQYF
few	TRBV20-1	TRBJ2-5	NA	TGCAGTGCCAGACTCGTGGGATCGGGAGAGACCCAGTACTTC	CSARLVGSGETQYF
many	TRBV6-2/TRBV6-3	TRBJ1-1	NA	TGTGCCAGCAGCCTGGACACCCTTTACATGAACACTGAAGCTTTCTTT	CASSLDTLYMNTEAFF
NA	TRBV6-2/TRBV6-3	TRBJ2-7	NA	TGTGCCAGCAGTCAGAGGGGCTGGACGTACGAGCAGTACTTC	CASSQRGWTYEQYF
NA	TRBV19	TRBJ2-2	TRBD2	TGTGCCACGGTAGGACTAGCGGGAGGCACCGGGGAGCTGTTTTTT	CATVGLAGGTGELFF
NA	TRBV12-1	TRBJ2-2	NA	TGTGCCAGGGGACAGGGGCGCCTCTGCGAGCTGTTTTTT	CARGQGRLCELFF
many	TRBV5-1	TRBJ2-7	TRBD1	TGCGCCAGCAGAGGGCCAGGGGGTAGGTACGAGCAGTACTTC	CASRGPGGRYEQYF
NA	TRBV12-3/TRBV12-4	TRBJ2-3	NA	TGTGCCAGCAGTTTGGGCGCAGGGACAGATACGCAGTATTTT	CASSLGAGTDTQYF
many	TRBV7-6	TRBJ2-1	TRBD2	TGTGCCAGCAGCTTAAGCTCCGGGGGGAATGAGCAGTTCTTC	CASSLSSGGNEQFF
many	TRBV5-1	TRBJ2-7	TRBD1	TGCGCCAGCAGCTTTACAGTGACAGGGAGCTACGAGCAGTACTTC	CASSFTVTGSYEQYF
many	TRBV5-1	TRBJ2-7	TRBD1	TGCGCCAGCAGATTTTGGACAGGGGCCCGGGCCGAGCAGTACTTC	CASRFWTGARAEQYF
many	TRBV7-8	TRBJ2-5	NA	TGTGCCAGCACCTCCTCAGTAGACCAAGAGACCCAGTACTTC	CASTSSVDQETQYF